The sequence of this T cell receptor beta chain was determined in a study of T cell repertoires in cytomegalovirus infection. Study overall: Used in the study were CMV epitopes, some recently identified and HLA-C-restricted, others well-studied and HLA-B-restricted. Both a matching HLA type and CMV infection were indicated by public TCR beta signatures. Points from the study as a whole: Clonotypes of TCR beta that were HLA-C-restricted and CMV-specific dominated the ex vivo response. Carriers of CMV plus the relevant HLA were identified by cumulative public TCR beta family frequency.

Using its own MiXCR run on the reads, TCRdb lists one record per CDR3 protein. This sample carries 200,000 or so distinct CDR3 sequences, around 35% of them seen once, and the ten largest clones take around 64%. Germline CDR1 MDHEN, CDR2 SYDVKM. Losses at the gene ends were 6 bases for V and 5 bases for J; bases not matched to a gene: 17. The CDR3 extends over 18 amino acids. This clonotype appeared a few times. Antigen specificity is unknown. This material consisted of CD8+ T cells from cultured PBMCs, taken from culture after CMV antigen stimulation. The sequence came from a human donor in good health (CMV status not recorded). Some clones in this sample may be carry-over from other donors' samples. The chain is built from TRBV28 and TRBJ2-1; 9 bases agree with TRBD2. This CDR3 is CASRTGLAGSRKNNEQFF. The CDR3 DNA is TGTGCCAGCAGGACGGGACTAGCCGGTTCGAGGAAAAACAATGAGCAGTTCTTC.